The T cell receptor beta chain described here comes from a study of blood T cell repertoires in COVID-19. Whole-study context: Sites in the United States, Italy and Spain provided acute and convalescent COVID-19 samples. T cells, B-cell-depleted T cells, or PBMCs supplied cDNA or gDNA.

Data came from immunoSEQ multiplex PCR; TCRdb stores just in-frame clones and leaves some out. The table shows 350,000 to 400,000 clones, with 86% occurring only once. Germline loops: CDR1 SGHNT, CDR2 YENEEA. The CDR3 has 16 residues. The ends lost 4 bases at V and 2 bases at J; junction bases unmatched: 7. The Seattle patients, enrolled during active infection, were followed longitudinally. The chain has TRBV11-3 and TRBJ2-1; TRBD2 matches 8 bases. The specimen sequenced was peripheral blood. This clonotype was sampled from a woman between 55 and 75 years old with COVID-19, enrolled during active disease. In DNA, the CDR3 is TGTGCCAGCAGCTCCAACCGGGGGGGAACCTACAATGAGCAGTTCTTC. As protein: CASSSNRGGTYNEQFF.